A selection of T cell receptor beta chains follows, all from one sample in a study of cytomegalovirus exposure and HLA in healthy donors. Data came from immunoSEQ multiplex PCR; TCRdb stores just in-frame clones and leaves some out. The sample contains about 98,000 clones, under 75% of which appear only once. What was sequenced was PBMCs. Every receptor here comes from a female donor in good health and CMV-seronegative. The CDR3 runs from the conserved cysteine through the conserved F or W. D genes are given only for firm matches. Rows may omit the clone size; those that give it use once, few, many or a size class.

. TRBJ1-4 TRBV5-1 once TGCGCCAGCAGCCGAGAGGGCGCTTCTGGTGAAAAACTGTTTTTT CASSREGASGEKLFF
. TRBJ2-3 TRBV2 . TGTGCCAGCACAGGACAGAGCACAGATACGCAGTATTTT CASTGQSTDTQYF
TRBD2 TRBJ2-1 TRBV15 . TGTGCCACCAGCAAAGAGCGGACTAGCGGGAGTTTAGAGCAGTTCTTC CATSKERTSGSLEQFF
TRBD1 TRBJ2-7 TRBV5-8 . TGTGCCAGCAGCTTAAGACAGGGGGCCTCCTACGAGCAGTACTTC CASSLRQGASYEQYF
TRBD1 TRBJ2-2 TRBV7-9 . TGTGCCAGCAGCCGCCCAGGGGGCGCAATCGGGGAGCTGTTTTTT CASSRPGGAIGELFF
TRBD1 TRBJ1-4 TRBV7-9 . TGTGCCAGCAGTCCGAACAGGGGTAATGAAAAACTGTTTTTT CASSPNRGNEKLFF
TRBD2 TRBJ2-3 TRBV6-1 . TGTGCCAGCAGTGAAGTCCCTAGCGGGGGGGGTCTGACAGATACGCAGTATTTT CASSEVPSGGGLTDTQYF
TRBD1 TRBJ1-3 TRBV9 once TGTGCCAGCAGCGCCCGGACAGGGGCTGGAAACACCATATATTTT CASSARTGAGNTIYF
TRBD1 TRBJ1-1 TRBV18 . TGTGCCAGCTCACGTCCGGGACAGGGAGACACTGAAGCTTTCTTT CASSRPGQGDTEAFF
. TRBJ1-5 TRBV6-1 few TGTGCCAGCAGCCCCAGGGCGGTTTGGGATCAGCCCCAGCATTTT CASSPRAVWDQPQHF
. TRBJ1-1 TRBV9 . TGTGCCAGCAGCGTAGGCCCGGGGTCCGGCACTGAAGCTTTCTTT CASSVGPGSGTEAFF
TRBD1 TRBJ2-5 TRBV28 few TGTGCCAGCAGCACCACAGGGGGGAGGGAGACCCAGTACTTC CASSTTGGRETQYF
. TRBJ1-1 TRBV5-4 . TGTGCCAGCAGCTCCTCTCGGGGGTTCGCTGAAGCTTTCTTT CASSSSRGFAEAFF
TRBD2 TRBJ2-7 TRBV6-5 . TGTGCCAGCAGTTACTCACTAGCGCGGGAGCAGTACTTC CASSYSLAREQYF
. TRBJ1-4 TRBV27 . TGTGCCAGCAAAGAACAGGGACGAGAAAAACTGTTTTTT CASKEQGREKLFF
TRBD2 TRBJ2-3 TRBV15 few TGTGCCACCAGCAGAGAGCGGGGGGGCCAAAGAGATACGCAGTATTTT CATSRERGGQRDTQYF
TRBD1 TRBJ2-2 TRBV29-1 . TGCAGCACCCGACAGGGTCCCGGGGAGCTGTTTTTT CSTRQGPGELFF
. TRBJ1-1 TRBV11-2 few TGTGCCAGCAGCTCCGGGACATACACTGAAGCTTTCTTT CASSSGTYTEAFF
TRBD1 TRBJ1-1 TRBV18 . TGTGCCAGCTCACCACCGTTGAGGACAGGGCGCGATCCTAATGAAGCTTTCTTT CASSPPLRTGRDPNEAFF
. TRBJ2-7 TRBV11-3 . TGTGCCAGCAGCTTAGATCCTACTGCCTACGAGCAGTACTTC CASSLDPTAYEQYF
TRBD2 TRBJ2-5 TRBV5-1 . TGCGCCAGCAGCTCGACTAGCGGGGAGGGGGAGACCCAGTACTTC CASSSTSGEGETQYF
. TRBJ2-1 TRBV29-1 few TGCATCGTTGAAGAACTTGAGGCAGGGGGGACCTACAATGAGCAGTTCTTC CIVEELEAGGTYNEQFF
TRBD2 TRBJ2-5 TRBV5-6 . TGTGCCAGCAGCTTGGCCCTGGTAGCGGGGGCGACCCAGTACTTC CASSLALVAGATQYF
TRBD1 TRBJ1-5 TRBV19 . TGTGCCAGTAGTATGGTCGGCGACAGGGAGTGGAAGCCCCAGCATTTT CASSMVGDREWKPQHF
TRBD2 TRBJ2-3 TRBV18 few TGTGCCAGCTCCCAAGACAGAGCGGGAGGTGCAGATACGCAGTATTTT CASSQDRAGGADTQYF
. TRBJ2-3 TRBV9 . TGTGCCAGCAGCGTAGCGACTCCCGGTTCTAGCGGCACAGATACGCAGTATTTT CASSVATPGSSGTDTQYF
TRBD2 TRBJ2-1 TRBV18 . TGTGCCAGCTCACCACCGATAGCGGGAGGCTGGAATGAGCAGTTCTTC CASSPPIAGGWNEQFF
TRBD2 TRBJ2-3 TRBV7-9 once TGTGCCAGCAGCGAAAGGGACTACCGAACTAGCACAGATACGCAGTATTTT CASSERDYRTSTDTQYF
TRBD1 TRBJ1-1 TRBV5-4 few TGTGCCAGCAGCCCCCCCCAGGGGGCGAATACTGAAGCTTTCTTT CASSPPQGANTEAFF
TRBD1 TRBJ1-2 TRBV20-1 . TGCAGTGCCGGGACAGGTGATGGCTACACCTTC CSAGTGDGYTF
TRBD1 TRBJ1-1 TRBV4-3 . TGCGCCAGCAGCCAAGGGCAGGGGGACACTGAAGCTTTCTTT CASSQGQGDTEAFF
. TRBJ1-2 TRBV7-2 . TGTGCCAGCAGCCCCGACATACAGGTCTATGGCTACACCTTC CASSPDIQVYGYTF
TRBD2 TRBJ2-7 TRBV27 once TGTGCCAGCAGTTTATTGGCTAGCGGCACATACGAGCAGTACTTC CASSLLASGTYEQYF
TRBD1 TRBJ2-3 TRBV4-3 medium-sized TGCGCCAGCAGCCAATTCGGACAGGCGACAGATACGCAGTATTTT CASSQFGQATDTQYF
. TRBJ1-3 TRBV10-3 . TGTGCCAGCCGGCGGGCGACGGAGGGTTTAGGAAACACCATATATTTT CASRRATEGLGNTIYF
. TRBJ1-5 TRBV6-7 . TGTGCCAGCAGTTACTCGAGACCAGGGGAGTACGTTCAGCCCCAGCATTTT CASSYSRPGEYVQPQHF
. TRBJ2-1 TRBV2 . TGTGCCAGCAGTGAACGGGGAGGTGGGGTCAATGAGCAGTTCTTC CASSERGGGVNEQFF
. TRBJ1-1 TRBV9 . TGTGCCAGCAGCGTACGGGACTACTCTGAAGCTTTCTTT CASSVRDYSEAFF
. TRBJ1-2 TRBV6-1 . TGTGCCAGCAGCCAGGAGACAGGTTCTAACTATGGCTACACCTTC CASSQETGSNYGYTF
. TRBJ2-3 TRBV7-2 few TGTGCCAGCAGCTTAGTTCGGTTTTCAGATACGCAGTATTTT CASSLVRFSDTQYF
TRBD1 TRBJ2-7 TRBV14 . TGTGCCAGCAGCACCTTGGGACAGGCCCACGAGCAGTACTTC CASSTLGQAHEQYF
TRBD1 TRBJ1-5 TRBV30 . TGTGCCTGGGGGGGACAGAGCAATAGCAATCAGCCCCAGCATTTT CAWGGQSNSNQPQHF
. TRBJ2-1 TRBV29-1 . TGCAGCGTTAGGAGGGGGCCGAATGAGCAGTTCTTC CSVRRGPNEQFF
TRBD1 TRBJ2-7 TRBV4-1 . TGCGCCAGCAGCTCCCCAGGGGGCCCCTACGAGCAGTACTTC CASSSPGGPYEQYF
. TRBJ1-1 TRBV4-1 . TGCGCCAGCAGCCACCTGACAGGCTCGTCTTTCTTT CASSHLTGSSFF
TRBD1 TRBJ2-7 TRBV2 once TGTGCCAGCAGTGCCGGAAGGGACAGGGGTCCGGGCGAGCAGTACTTC CASSAGRDRGPGEQYF
TRBD1 TRBJ2-7 TRBV4-3 . TGCGCCAGCAGCCAAGGTTACCGGGACAGGGGGTACGAGCAGTACTTC CASSQGYRDRGYEQYF
TRBD1 TRBJ1-5 TRBV6-1 . TGTGCCAGCAGTGAAGTAAAGGGGGCCGGACAGCCCCAGCATTTT CASSEVKGAGQPQHF
. TRBJ1-2 TRBV10-3 . TGTGCCATCGCTGCCGCGAACTATGGCTACACCTTC CAIAAANYGYTF